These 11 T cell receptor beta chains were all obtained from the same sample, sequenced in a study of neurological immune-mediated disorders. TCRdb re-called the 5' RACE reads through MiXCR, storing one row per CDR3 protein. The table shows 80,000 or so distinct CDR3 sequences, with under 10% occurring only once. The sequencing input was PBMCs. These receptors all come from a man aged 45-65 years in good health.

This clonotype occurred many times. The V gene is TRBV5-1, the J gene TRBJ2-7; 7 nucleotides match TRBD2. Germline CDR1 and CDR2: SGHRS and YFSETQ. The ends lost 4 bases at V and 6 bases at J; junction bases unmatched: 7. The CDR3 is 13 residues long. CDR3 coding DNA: TGCGCCAGCAGCGGAGGGAGGGGAATCGAGCAGTACTTC. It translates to CASSGGRGIEQYF.

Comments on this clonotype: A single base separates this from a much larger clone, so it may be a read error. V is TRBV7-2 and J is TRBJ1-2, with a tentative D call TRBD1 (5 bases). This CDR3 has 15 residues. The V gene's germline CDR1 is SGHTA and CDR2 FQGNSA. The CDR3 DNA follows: TGTGCCAACAGCTTATGGCTAGGGCAGGGATATGGCTACACCTTC. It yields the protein CANSLWLGQGYGYTF.

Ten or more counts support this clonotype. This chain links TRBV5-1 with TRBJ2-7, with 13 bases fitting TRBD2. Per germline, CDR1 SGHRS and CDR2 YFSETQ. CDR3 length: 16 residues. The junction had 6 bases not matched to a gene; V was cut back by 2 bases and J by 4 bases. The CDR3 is CASSFVGTSGIYEQYF. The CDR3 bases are TGCGCCAGCAGCTTTGTCGGGACTAGCGGGATATACGAGCAGTACTTC.

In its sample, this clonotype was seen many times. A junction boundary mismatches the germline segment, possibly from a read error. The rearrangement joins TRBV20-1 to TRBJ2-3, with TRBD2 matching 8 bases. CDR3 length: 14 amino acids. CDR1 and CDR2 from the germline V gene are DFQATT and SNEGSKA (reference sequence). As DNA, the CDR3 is TGCAGTGCTCGAGACGTGGCGGGGGGAGATACGCAGTATTTT. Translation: CSARDVAGGDTQYF.

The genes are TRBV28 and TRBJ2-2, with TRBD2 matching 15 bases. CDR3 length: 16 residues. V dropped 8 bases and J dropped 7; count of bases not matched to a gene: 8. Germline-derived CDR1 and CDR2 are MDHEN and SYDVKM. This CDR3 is CASLGLAGGPIGELFF. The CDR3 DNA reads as TGTGCCAGCCTCGGACTAGCGGGGGGGCCAATCGGGGAGCTGTTTTTT.

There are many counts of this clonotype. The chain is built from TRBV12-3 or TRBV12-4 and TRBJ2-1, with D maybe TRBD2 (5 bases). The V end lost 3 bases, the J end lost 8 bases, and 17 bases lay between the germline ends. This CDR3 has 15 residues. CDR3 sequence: CASSFRGPPLHEQFF. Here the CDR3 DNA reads TGTGCCAGCAGTTTTCGGGGTCCGCCCCTCCATGAGCAGTTCTTC.

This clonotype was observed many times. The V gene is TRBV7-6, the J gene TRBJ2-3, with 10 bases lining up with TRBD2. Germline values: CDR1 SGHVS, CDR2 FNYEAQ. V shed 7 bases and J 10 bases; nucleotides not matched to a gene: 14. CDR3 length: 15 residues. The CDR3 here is CASNELAGSPGSQYF. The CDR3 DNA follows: TGTGCCAGCAACGAACTAGCGGGAAGCCCAGGGTCGCAGTATTTT.

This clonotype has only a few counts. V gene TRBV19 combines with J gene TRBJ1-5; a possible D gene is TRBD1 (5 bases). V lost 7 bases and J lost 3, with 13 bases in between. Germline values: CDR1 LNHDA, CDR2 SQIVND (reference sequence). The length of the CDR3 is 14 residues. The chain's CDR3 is CASTGTEYNQPQHF. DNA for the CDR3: TGTGCCAGTACGGGGACGGAATACAATCAGCCCCAGCATTTT.

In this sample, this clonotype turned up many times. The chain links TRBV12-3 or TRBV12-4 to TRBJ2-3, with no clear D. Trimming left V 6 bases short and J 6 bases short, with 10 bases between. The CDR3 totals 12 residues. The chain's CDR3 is CASSEIRDTQYF. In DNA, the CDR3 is TGTGCCAGCAGCGAAATCCGGGATACGCAGTATTTT.

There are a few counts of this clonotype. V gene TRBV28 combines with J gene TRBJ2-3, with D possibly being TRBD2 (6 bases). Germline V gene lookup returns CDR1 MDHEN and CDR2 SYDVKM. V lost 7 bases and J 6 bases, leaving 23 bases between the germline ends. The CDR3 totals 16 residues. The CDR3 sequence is CASTNRGWSRVDTQYF. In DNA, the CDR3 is TGTGCCAGCACCAACCGGGGGTGGTCCAGGGTCGATACGCAGTATTTT.

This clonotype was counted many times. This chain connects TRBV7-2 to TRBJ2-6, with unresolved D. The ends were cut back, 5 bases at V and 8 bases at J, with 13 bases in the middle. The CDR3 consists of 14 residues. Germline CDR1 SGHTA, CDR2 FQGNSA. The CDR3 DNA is TGTGCCAGCAGCCAGCCGGATGCAACCAACGTCCTGACTTTC. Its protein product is CASSQPDATNVLTF.